This T cell receptor (beta chain) is from a study of OX40 agonist ivuxolimab in advanced cancers. Background on the study: Of mixed ages from about 23 to 85 and averaging approximately 60 years, the group was about 80% male. General observations from the study: In general, CD8+ T cells held more expanded clones than CD4+ did, on average.

For this clone: Its target is not known.

Clones were sequenced by immunoSEQ multiplex PCR, and TCRdb holds only the in-frame ones, with some missing. The data show just over 90,000 clones, more than 85% seen once. Germline CDR1 MGHRA, CDR2 YSYEKL. Between the trimmed V and J ends, which lost 0 bases and 10 bases, there was a span of 7 bases. There are 12 residues in the CDR3. The chain has TRBV4-1 and TRBJ2-4; D unresolved. This material consisted of CD4+ or CD8+ T cells sorted from blood, taken in a trial of the OX40 agonist ivuxolimab. The sequence was obtained from an adult with an advanced solid tumor such as melanoma, head and neck, liver or kidney cancer. The CDR3 region is CASSQDRRIQYF. Here the CDR3 DNA reads TGCGCCAGCAGCCAAGATCGAAGGATTCAGTACTTC.